A selection of T cell receptor beta chains follows, all from one sample in a study of blood T cell repertoires in COVID-19. TCRdb's table, derived via immunoSEQ multiplex PCR, lists solely in-frame clones and lacks some. Of fewer than 300,000 clones listed, around nine tenths are singletons. Material for sequencing was PBMCs or T cells enriched from blood (not recorded which). The receptors were gathered from a woman aged 25 to 39 who had recovered from COVID-19. The CDR3 runs from the conserved cysteine through the conserved F or W. Fields, in order: CDR3 protein, CDR3 DNA, J gene, D gene, V gene, clone size. A D gene is named only where the DNA matches it firmly. Clone size, where shown, is once, few, many, or a class for clones that have expanded.

CDR3 protein: CASSYSMGGMNSPLHF; CDR3 DNA: TGTGCCAGCAGTTACTCAATGGGAGGGATGAATTCACCCCTCCACTTT; J gene: TRBJ1-6; D gene: NA; V gene: TRBV6-2/TRBV6-3; clone size: NA
CDR3 protein: CASSLFQGTGLTKKETQYF; CDR3 DNA: TGTGCCAGCAGTTTATTCCAGGGGACGGGGCTCACTAAAAAAGAGACCCAGTACTTC; J gene: TRBJ2-5; D gene: NA; V gene: TRBV28; clone size: NA
CDR3 protein: CASSLEGTGGFYSNQPQHF; CDR3 DNA: TGTGCCAGCAGTTTGGAAGGGACAGGGGGCTTCTATAGCAATCAGCCCCAGCATTTT; J gene: TRBJ1-5; D gene: TRBD1; V gene: TRBV28; clone size: NA
CDR3 protein: CASSLGGKPYEQYF; CDR3 DNA: TGTGCCAGCAGCTTAGGCGGAAAGCCATACGAGCAGTACTTC; J gene: TRBJ2-7; D gene: NA; V gene: TRBV7-9; clone size: NA
CDR3 protein: CASSLERGYNEQFF; CDR3 DNA: TGTGCCAGCAGCTTGGAAAGAGGGTACAATGAGCAGTTCTTC; J gene: TRBJ2-1; D gene: NA; V gene: TRBV7-8; clone size: NA
CDR3 protein: CASGAESNQPQHF; CDR3 DNA: TGTGCCAGCGGGGCAGAAAGCAATCAGCCCCAGCATTTT; J gene: TRBJ1-5; D gene: NA; V gene: TRBV2; clone size: NA
CDR3 protein: CASSLAQGGTGELFF; CDR3 DNA: TGTGCCAGCAGCTTAGCACAGGGTGGCACCGGGGAGCTGTTTTTT; J gene: TRBJ2-2; D gene: NA; V gene: TRBV7-2; clone size: NA
CDR3 protein: CSVATALQETQYF; CDR3 DNA: TGCAGCGTCGCGACAGCCCTACAAGAGACCCAGTACTTC; J gene: TRBJ2-5; D gene: NA; V gene: TRBV29-1; clone size: NA
CDR3 protein: CAISRTSGINTGELFF; CDR3 DNA: TGTGCCATCAGTAGGACTAGCGGGATCAACACCGGGGAGCTGTTTTTT; J gene: TRBJ2-2; D gene: TRBD2; V gene: TRBV10-3; clone size: NA
CDR3 protein: CASSVSGRLSYNEQFF; CDR3 DNA: TGTGCCAGCAGCGTTAGCGGGAGGCTCTCCTACAATGAGCAGTTCTTC; J gene: TRBJ2-1; D gene: TRBD2; V gene: TRBV11-2; clone size: NA
CDR3 protein: CASSPGQLEQYF; CDR3 DNA: TGTGCCAGCAGCCCGGGACAATTAGAGCAGTACTTC; J gene: TRBJ2-7; D gene: NA; V gene: TRBV7-3; clone size: NA
CDR3 protein: CATSEPPGTPSSGANVLTF; CDR3 DNA: TGTGCCACCAGTGAACCTCCCGGGACTCCCAGCTCTGGGGCCAACGTCCTGACTTTC; J gene: TRBJ2-6; D gene: NA; V gene: TRBV24-1; clone size: once
CDR3 protein: CASSKAPREGIYGYTF; CDR3 DNA: TGTGCCAGCAGCAAAGCGCCCCGGGAGGGCATATATGGCTACACCTTC; J gene: TRBJ1-2; D gene: NA; V gene: TRBV21-1; clone size: few
CDR3 protein: CASSQAGTSGRKQYF; CDR3 DNA: TGTGCCAGCAGCCAAGCCGGGACTAGCGGGAGGAAGCAGTACTTC; J gene: TRBJ2-7; D gene: TRBD2; V gene: TRBV14; clone size: NA
CDR3 protein: CASSTHGTGLEAFF; CDR3 DNA: TGTGCCAGTAGTACGCACGGGACAGGGCTTGAAGCTTTCTTT; J gene: TRBJ1-1; D gene: TRBD1; V gene: TRBV19; clone size: NA
CDR3 protein: CASSLSGGATNYGYTF; CDR3 DNA: TGTGCCAGCAGCCTCTCAGGGGGCGCGACTAACTATGGCTACACCTTC; J gene: TRBJ1-2; D gene: TRBD1; V gene: TRBV27; clone size: NA
CDR3 protein: CATSRDRGGNSPLHF; CDR3 DNA: TGTGCCACCAGCAGAGATCGCGGAGGGAATTCACCCCTCCACTTT; J gene: TRBJ1-6; D gene: NA; V gene: TRBV15; clone size: NA
CDR3 protein: CASSREYRGTGELFF; CDR3 DNA: TGCGCCAGCAGCAGAGAATATAGGGGCACCGGGGAGCTGTTTTTT; J gene: TRBJ2-2; D gene: NA; V gene: TRBV4-3; clone size: NA
CDR3 protein: CASSFGTGYRGYTF; CDR3 DNA: TGTGCCAGCAGTTTTGGTACGGGGTACCGTGGCTACACCTTC; J gene: TRBJ1-2; D gene: NA; V gene: TRBV27; clone size: NA
CDR3 protein: CASSRGTSGPNEQFF; CDR3 DNA: TGTGCCAGTAGTAGGGGGACTAGCGGCCCCAATGAGCAGTTCTTC; J gene: TRBJ2-1; D gene: TRBD2; V gene: TRBV19; clone size: NA
CDR3 protein: CASSLEAGLNTGELFF; CDR3 DNA: TGTGCCAGCAGCTTAGAAGCGGGCTTAAACACCGGGGAGCTGTTTTTT; J gene: TRBJ2-2; D gene: NA; V gene: TRBV7-2; clone size: NA
CDR3 protein: CASRSGQGGYNEQFF; CDR3 DNA: TGTGCCAGCAGATCAGGACAGGGTGGGTACAATGAGCAGTTCTTC; J gene: TRBJ2-1; D gene: TRBD1; V gene: TRBV2; clone size: NA
CDR3 protein: CASSQDWTPNYEQYF; CDR3 DNA: TGCGCCAGCAGCCAAGACTGGACTCCTAACTACGAGCAGTACTTC; J gene: TRBJ2-7; D gene: NA; V gene: TRBV4-1; clone size: NA
CDR3 protein: CASSLRTGTMNTEAFF; CDR3 DNA: TGCGCCAGCAGCTTGCGGACAGGCACCATGAACACTGAAGCTTTCTTT; J gene: TRBJ1-1; D gene: TRBD1; V gene: TRBV5-1; clone size: NA
CDR3 protein: CASSLFQTTQYTDTQYF; CDR3 DNA: TGTGCCAGCAGTTTATTCCAGACTACCCAGTACACAGATACGCAGTATTTT; J gene: TRBJ2-3; D gene: NA; V gene: TRBV28; clone size: NA
CDR3 protein: CASSYSIQQGYGYTF; CDR3 DNA: TGTGCCAGCAGTTACTCGATACAACAGGGCTATGGCTACACCTTC; J gene: TRBJ1-2; D gene: NA; V gene: TRBV6-2/TRBV6-3; clone size: NA
CDR3 protein: CASSERTEREQYF; CDR3 DNA: TGCGCCAGCAGTGAGCGGACGGAGCGGGAGCAGTACTTC; J gene: TRBJ2-7; D gene: NA; V gene: TRBV10-1; clone size: NA
CDR3 protein: CASSPPSVRLRNEQFF; CDR3 DNA: TGTGCCAGCTCACCACCTAGCGTTCGCCTACGGAATGAGCAGTTCTTC; J gene: TRBJ2-1; D gene: NA; V gene: TRBV18; clone size: few
CDR3 protein: CASSLIGTSGGTYNEQFF; CDR3 DNA: TGTGCCAGCAGCCTTATTGGGACTAGCGGGGGGACCTACAATGAGCAGTTCTTC; J gene: TRBJ2-1; D gene: TRBD2; V gene: TRBV28; clone size: NA
CDR3 protein: CASSTFIAKPYNEQFF; CDR3 DNA: TGTGCCAGTAGCACTTTTATAGCGAAGCCCTACAATGAGCAGTTCTTC; J gene: TRBJ2-1; D gene: NA; V gene: TRBV19; clone size: once
CDR3 protein: CASSPDRYSVLYTF; CDR3 DNA: TGTGCCAGCTCACCGGACAGATATTCGGTCCTCTACACCTTC; J gene: TRBJ1-2; D gene: NA; V gene: TRBV18; clone size: NA
CDR3 protein: CASSPVVTGGTYSNQPQHF; CDR3 DNA: TGTGCCAGCAGCCCAGTCGTGACAGGGGGAACGTATAGCAATCAGCCCCAGCATTTT; J gene: TRBJ1-5; D gene: TRBD1; V gene: TRBV7-2; clone size: NA
CDR3 protein: CAWSADRGRGVSNQPQHF; CDR3 DNA: TGTGCCTGGAGTGCAGACAGGGGGCGCGGGGTAAGCAATCAGCCCCAGCATTTT; J gene: TRBJ1-5; D gene: TRBD1; V gene: TRBV30; clone size: NA